Listed below are T cell receptor beta chains from one sample, sequenced in a study of T cell responses to AZD1222 COVID-19 vaccine. The method was immunoSEQ multiplex PCR; TCRdb's version includes in-frame clones alone and lacks a portion of them. The sample carries about 97,000 clones, around nine tenths recorded once. The sequences come from peripheral blood, collected on day 0 of AZD1222 vaccination. The receptors stem from an adult in good health. The CDR3 runs from the conserved cysteine through the conserved F or W. A D gene is named only where the DNA matches it firmly. The size of a clone is reported for some rows only, either as once, few or many, or as a class for expanded clones.

clone size: NA; J gene: TRBJ1-2; V gene: TRBV28; D gene: NA; CDR3 DNA: TGTGCCAGCAGTTTAGGGACCGGGCCATGGAACGGCTATGGCTACACCTTC; CDR3 protein: CASSLGTGPWNGYGYTF
clone size: NA; J gene: TRBJ2-3; V gene: TRBV29-1; D gene: NA; CDR3 DNA: TGCAGCGTCGATGACCCCTTCTCCACAGATACGCAGTATTTT; CDR3 protein: CSVDDPFSTDTQYF
clone size: NA; J gene: TRBJ1-6; V gene: TRBV27; D gene: NA; CDR3 DNA: TGTGCCAGCAGTTTAGCAGGGGCCGTCTCACCCCTCCACTTT; CDR3 protein: CASSLAGAVSPLHF
clone size: NA; J gene: TRBJ1-2; V gene: TRBV7-9; D gene: TRBD1; CDR3 DNA: TGTGCCAGCAGCTTGGACAGGGTTAGCTATGGCTACACCTTC; CDR3 protein: CASSLDRVSYGYTF
clone size: NA; J gene: TRBJ1-2; V gene: TRBV6-6; D gene: NA; CDR3 DNA: TGTGCCAGCAGTGGGCTTATTAACTATGGCTACACCTTC; CDR3 protein: CASSGLINYGYTF
clone size: NA; J gene: TRBJ1-6; V gene: TRBV19; D gene: TRBD1; CDR3 DNA: TGTGCCAGCACTCGACAGGGCCAATCACCCCTCCACTTT; CDR3 protein: CASTRQGQSPLHF
clone size: NA; J gene: TRBJ1-6; V gene: TRBV18; D gene: TRBD1; CDR3 DNA: TGTGCCAGCTCACCAGGGACAGGGGCTTCCAATTCACCCCTCCACTTT; CDR3 protein: CASSPGTGASNSPLHF
clone size: NA; J gene: TRBJ2-1; V gene: TRBV10-3; D gene: TRBD2; CDR3 DNA: TGTGCCATCAAGCAGGGTATAGCGGGAGGAATCAATGAGCAGTTCTTC; CDR3 protein: CAIKQGIAGGINEQFF
clone size: NA; J gene: TRBJ2-5; V gene: TRBV19; D gene: TRBD2; CDR3 DNA: TGTGCCAGTAGTCCCGGAACTAGCGGCTGGCAAGAGACCCAGTACTTC; CDR3 protein: CASSPGTSGWQETQYF
clone size: NA; J gene: TRBJ1-1; V gene: TRBV28; D gene: TRBD1; CDR3 DNA: TGTGCCAGCACCCCACCCAGGGGGTGGAACACTGAAGCTTTCTTT; CDR3 protein: CASTPPRGWNTEAFF
clone size: NA; J gene: TRBJ1-5; V gene: TRBV6-5; D gene: NA; CDR3 DNA: TGTGCCAGCAGCCACGGGGGTGGGAGTCAGCCCCAGCATTTT; CDR3 protein: CASSHGGGSQPQHF
clone size: few; J gene: TRBJ2-7; V gene: TRBV6-2/TRBV6-3; D gene: TRBD2; CDR3 DNA: TGTGCCAGCAGCTATACGACTAGCGGGAACCCCAGCTCCTACGAGCAGTACTTC; CDR3 protein: CASSYTTSGNPSSYEQYF
clone size: NA; J gene: TRBJ2-2; V gene: TRBV6-2/TRBV6-3; D gene: TRBD1; CDR3 DNA: TGTGCCAGCAGCCCTTCCCCGACAGGGTTTTACACCGGGGAGCTGTTTTTT; CDR3 protein: CASSPSPTGFYTGELFF
clone size: NA; J gene: TRBJ2-3; V gene: TRBV6-5; D gene: NA; CDR3 DNA: TGTGCCAGCAGTTCTGGTTGGCAGGGCACAGATACGCAGTATTTT; CDR3 protein: CASSSGWQGTDTQYF
clone size: NA; J gene: TRBJ1-2; V gene: TRBV6-1; D gene: TRBD1; CDR3 DNA: TGTGCCAGCAGTCAATTCAGGGGGAATGGCTACACCTTC; CDR3 protein: CASSQFRGNGYTF
clone size: NA; J gene: TRBJ2-1; V gene: TRBV4-3; D gene: NA; CDR3 DNA: TGCGCCAGCAGCCAGGAAGCCAGACTATCAGATGAGCAGTTCTTC; CDR3 protein: CASSQEARLSDEQFF
clone size: NA; J gene: TRBJ2-1; V gene: TRBV7-3; D gene: NA; CDR3 DNA: TGTGCCAGCAGCCCAACTAGTAACTACAATGAGCAGTTCTTC; CDR3 protein: CASSPTSNYNEQFF
clone size: NA; J gene: TRBJ2-5; V gene: TRBV29-1; D gene: TRBD2; CDR3 DNA: TGCAGCGTGGGGCTCTGGCTAGCGGGTACCCAAGAGACCCAGTACTTC; CDR3 protein: CSVGLWLAGTQETQYF